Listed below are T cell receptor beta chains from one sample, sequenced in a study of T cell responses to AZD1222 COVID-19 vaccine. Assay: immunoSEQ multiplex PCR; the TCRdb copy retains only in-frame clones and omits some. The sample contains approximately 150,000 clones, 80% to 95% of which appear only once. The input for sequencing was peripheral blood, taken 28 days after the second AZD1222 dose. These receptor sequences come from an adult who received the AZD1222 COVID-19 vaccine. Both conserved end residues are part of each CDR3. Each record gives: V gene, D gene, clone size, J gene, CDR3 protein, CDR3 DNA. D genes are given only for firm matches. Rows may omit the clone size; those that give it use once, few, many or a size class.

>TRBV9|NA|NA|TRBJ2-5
CASSVSGARETQYF
TGTGCCAGCAGCGTATCGGGGGCACGAGAGACCCAGTACTTC
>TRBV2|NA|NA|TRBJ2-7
CASSEALGRGYEQYF
TGTGCCAGCAGTGAAGCGCTTGGCAGGGGCTACGAGCAGTACTTC
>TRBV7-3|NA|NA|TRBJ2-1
CASSSGPGYNEQFF
TGTGCCAGCAGCTCGGGACCCGGCTACAATGAGCAGTTCTTC
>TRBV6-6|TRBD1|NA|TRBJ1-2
CASSYPGQVPYGYTF
TGTGCCAGCAGTTACCCCGGACAGGTGCCCTATGGCTACACCTTC
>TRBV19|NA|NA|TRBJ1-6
CASSMGNSPLHF
TGTGCCAGTAGTATGGGGAATTCACCCCTCCACTTT
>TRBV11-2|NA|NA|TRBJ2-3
CASSSPAADTQYF
TGTGCCAGCAGCTCCCCCGCCGCAGATACGCAGTATTTT
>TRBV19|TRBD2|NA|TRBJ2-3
CASRLAGGTDTQYF
TGTGCCAGTAGGTTAGCGGGAGGCACAGATACGCAGTATTTT
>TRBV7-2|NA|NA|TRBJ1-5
CASSLGESNQPQHF
TGTGCCAGCAGCTTAGGGGAGAGCAATCAGCCCCAGCATTTT
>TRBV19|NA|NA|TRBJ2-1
CASSIAGGNSYNEQFF
TGTGCCAGTAGTATAGCGGGCGGTAACTCCTACAATGAGCAGTTCTTC
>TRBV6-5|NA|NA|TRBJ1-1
CASSLGGLNTEAFF
TGTGCCAGCAGTTTGGGGGGATTGAACACTGAAGCTTTCTTT
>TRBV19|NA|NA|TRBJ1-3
CASSIKGTMRVGNTIYF
TGTGCCAGTAGTATTAAAGGGACGATGAGGGTTGGAAACACCATATATTTT
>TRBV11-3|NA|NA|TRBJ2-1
CASSSGSSPGSYNEQFF
TGTGCCAGCAGCTCCGGAAGTTCCCCGGGCTCCTACAATGAGCAGTTCTTC
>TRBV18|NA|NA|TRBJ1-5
CASSPQGHNQPQHF
TGTGCCAGCTCACCACAGGGACACAATCAGCCCCAGCATTTT
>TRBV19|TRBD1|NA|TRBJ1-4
CANPWTGENEKLFF
TGTGCCAACCCCTGGACAGGCGAGAATGAAAAACTGTTTTTT
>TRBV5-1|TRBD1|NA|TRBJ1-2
CASSSTIRGDGYTF
TGCGCCAGCAGCTCCACAATCAGGGGGGACGGCTACACCTTC
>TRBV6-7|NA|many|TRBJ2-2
CASSYVEAGELFF
TGTGCCAGCAGTTATGTAGAGGCCGGGGAGCTGTTTTTT
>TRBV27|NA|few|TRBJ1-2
CASLGNYGYTF
TGTGCCAGCCTTGGTAACTATGGCTACACCTTC
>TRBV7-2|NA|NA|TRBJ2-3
CASRAVGTDTQYF
TGTGCCAGCAGGGCTGTAGGGACAGATACGCAGTATTTT
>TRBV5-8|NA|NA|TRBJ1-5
CASSSDSYSNQPQHF
TGTGCCAGCAGCTCTGACAGCTATAGCAATCAGCCCCAGCATTTT
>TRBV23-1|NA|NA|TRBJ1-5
CAGPRGPNQPQHF
TGCGCCGGACCCAGGGGTCCCAATCAGCCCCAGCATTTT
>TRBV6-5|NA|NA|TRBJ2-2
CASSIALAPGELFF
TGTGCCAGCAGTATCGCACTAGCCCCCGGGGAGCTGTTTTTT
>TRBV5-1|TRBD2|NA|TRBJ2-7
CASSRSTSGTYEQYF
TGCGCCAGCAGCAGATCGACTAGCGGGACTTACGAGCAGTACTTC
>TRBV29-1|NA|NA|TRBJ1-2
CSVVRVGGSTILNYGYTF
TGCAGCGTAGTGAGAGTCGGGGGAAGTACTATCCTTAACTATGGCTACACCTTC
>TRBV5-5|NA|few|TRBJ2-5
CASSLGGTQETQYF
TGTGCCAGCAGCCTAGGGGGTACTCAAGAGACCCAGTACTTC
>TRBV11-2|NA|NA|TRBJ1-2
CASSLVADYGYTF
TGTGCCAGCAGCTTAGTCGCAGACTATGGCTACACCTTC
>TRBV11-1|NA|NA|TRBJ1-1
CASSFTASTEAFF
TGTGCCAGCAGCTTTACGGCTAGCACTGAAGCTTTCTTT
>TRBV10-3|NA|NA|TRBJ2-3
CAISLSPGVSTDTQYF
TGTGCCATCAGCCTATCCCCGGGGGTAAGCACAGATACGCAGTATTTT
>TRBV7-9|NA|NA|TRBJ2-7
CASSLAMVEQYF
TGTGCCAGCAGCTTAGCCATGGTCGAGCAGTACTTC
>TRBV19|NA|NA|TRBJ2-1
CASSIEPGDVNEQFF
TGTGCCAGTAGTATTGAACCGGGGGATGTGAATGAGCAGTTCTTC
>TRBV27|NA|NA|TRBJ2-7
CASSLLGGRGGYYEQYF
TGTGCCAGCAGTTTACTCGGTGGGCGAGGGGGTTACTACGAGCAGTACTTC
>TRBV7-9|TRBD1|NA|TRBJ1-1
CASSLVDRVPEAFF
TGTGCCAGCAGCTTAGTGGACAGGGTCCCTGAAGCTTTCTTT
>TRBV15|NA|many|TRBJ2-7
CATSRTRTAYEQYF
TGTGCCACCAGCAGAACACGGACGGCCTACGAGCAGTACTTC
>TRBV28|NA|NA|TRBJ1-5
CASHNSGQPNQPQHF
TGTGCCAGCCACAACTCGGGGCAACCGAATCAGCCCCAGCATTTT
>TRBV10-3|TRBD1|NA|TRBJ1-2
CAISKTGRDYGYTF
TGTGCCATCAGCAAGACAGGGCGGGACTATGGCTACACCTTC
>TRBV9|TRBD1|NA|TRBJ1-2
CASSVVAGQGAEDGYTF
TGTGCCAGCAGCGTAGTAGCGGGACAGGGGGCGGAGGATGGCTACACCTTC
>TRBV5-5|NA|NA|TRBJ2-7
CASSLGGVSYEQYF
TGTGCCAGCAGCTTGGGGGGAGTCTCCTACGAGCAGTACTTC
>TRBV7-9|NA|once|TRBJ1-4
CASSSTWGGEKLFF
TGTGCCAGCAGCTCCACGTGGGGTGGGGAAAAACTGTTTTTT
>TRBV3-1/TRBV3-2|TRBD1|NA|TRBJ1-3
CASSKGTAGNTIYF
TGTGCCAGCAGCAAAGGGACAGCTGGAAACACCATATATTTT
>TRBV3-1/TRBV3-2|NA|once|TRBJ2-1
CASSHDRKRRGFINEQFF
TGTGCCAGCAGCCACGATAGAAAGAGGCGGGGCTTCATCAATGAGCAGTTCTTC
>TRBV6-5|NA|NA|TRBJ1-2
CASSYSARSGYTF
TGTGCCAGCAGTTACAGCGCCCGGAGTGGCTACACCTTC
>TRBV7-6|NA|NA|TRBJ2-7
CASSSDTSTPSYEQYF
TGTGCCAGCAGCTCGGACACAAGTACCCCCTCCTACGAGCAGTACTTC
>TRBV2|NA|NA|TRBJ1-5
CASSPVPTNQPQHF
TGTGCCAGCAGTCCCGTGCCCACTAATCAGCCCCAGCATTTT
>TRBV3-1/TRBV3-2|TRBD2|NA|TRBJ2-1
CASSLRRGVDNEQFF
TGTGCCAGCAGCCTGAGGCGGGGGGTGGACAATGAGCAGTTCTTC
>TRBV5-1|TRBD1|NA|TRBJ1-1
CASSLNRGGRGTEAFF
TGCGCCAGCAGCTTGAACAGGGGCGGGAGAGGGACTGAAGCTTTCTTT
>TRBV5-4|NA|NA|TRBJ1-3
CASSLLKTGGYGNTIYF
TGTGCCAGCAGCTTGCTTAAAACAGGAGGTTACGGAAACACCATATATTTT
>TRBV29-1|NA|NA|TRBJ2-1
CSVVTVMNSYNEQFF
TGCAGCGTTGTGACCGTGATGAACTCCTACAATGAGCAGTTCTTC
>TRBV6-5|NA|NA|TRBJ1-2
CASSPRIPLDYGYTF
TGTGCCAGCTCACCGAGGATTCCCTTAGACTATGGCTACACCTTC
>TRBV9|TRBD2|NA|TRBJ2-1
CASSVMTGGLSYNEQFF
TGTGCCAGCAGCGTTATGACGGGGGGGCTCTCCTACAATGAGCAGTTCTTC
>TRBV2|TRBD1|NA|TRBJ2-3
CASSGQGRTDTQYF
TGTGCCAGCAGCGGACAGGGGAGGACAGATACGCAGTATTTT
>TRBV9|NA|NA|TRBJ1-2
CASSYTGTSDGYTF
TGTGCCAGCAGCTATACCGGGACATCGGATGGCTACACCTTC
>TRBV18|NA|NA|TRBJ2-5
CASSRTGGQETQYF
TGTGCCAGCTCACGGACCGGAGGGCAAGAGACCCAGTACTTC
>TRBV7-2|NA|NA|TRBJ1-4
CASSLDRGGRYGANEKLFF
TGTGCCAGCAGCTTAGATCGGGGGGGGCGCTACGGTGCTAATGAAAAACTGTTTTTT
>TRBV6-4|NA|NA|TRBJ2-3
CASSVFPGGTDTQYF
TGTGCCAGCAGTGTGTTTCCGGGGGGCACAGATACGCAGTATTTT
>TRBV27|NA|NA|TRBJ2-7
CASSFSVPLRYGQYF
TGTGCCAGCAGTTTTTCGGTACCTCTACGATATGGGCAGTACTTC
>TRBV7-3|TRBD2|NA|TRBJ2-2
CASSLTPGGVDKEKTGELFF
TGTGCCAGCAGCTTAACCCCGGGAGGGGTGGACAAAGAAAAGACCGGGGAGCTGTTTTTT
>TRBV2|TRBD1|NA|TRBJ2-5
CASSWDRAGQETQYF
TGTGCCAGCAGTTGGGACAGGGCGGGCCAAGAGACCCAGTACTTC
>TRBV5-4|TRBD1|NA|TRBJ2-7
CASSFDRVSYEQYF
TGTGCCAGCAGCTTCGACAGGGTTTCCTACGAGCAGTACTTC
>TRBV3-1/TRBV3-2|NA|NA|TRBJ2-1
CASSQVYNEQFF
TGTGCCAGCAGCCAAGTTTACAATGAGCAGTTCTTC
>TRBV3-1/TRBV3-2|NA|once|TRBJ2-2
CASSQYRVPGELFF
TGTGCCAGCAGCCAATACAGGGTACCCGGGGAGCTGTTTTTT